This T cell receptor (beta chain) was sequenced during a study of beta chain features in type 1 diabetes. Germline loops: CDR1 SEHNR, CDR2 FQNEAQ (reference sequence). The junction had 6 bases not matched to a gene; V was cut back by 3 bases and J by 3 bases. The CDR3 length is 15 residues. Expressed TCRB transcripts were sequenced, since all the RNA that had been isolated was reverse transcribed. Using immunoSEQ multiplex PCR, the repertoire was profiled, and TCRdb retains in-frame clones only, with some absent. The sample has around 400,000 clones; over 10% are singletons. This clone was recorded at least ten times.

The sequence was obtained from a man younger than 35 in good health. The chain employs TRBV7-9 and TRBJ2-7; 9 bases are shared with TRBD1. The sequencing input was naive CD4+ T cells from blood. The CDR3 protein is CASSFRNRGLYEQYF. CDR3 sequence (DNA): TGTGCCAGCAGCTTCAGGAACAGGGGGCTCTACGAGCAGTACTTC.